The clone carrying this T cell receptor beta chain was picked up many times. The antigen remains unidentified. This sample is drawn from a study of T cells after yellow fever vaccination. General study findings and limits: The appearance of a small share of clonotypes in both CD4 and CD8 compartments was observed.

Trimming at V came to 6 bases and at J to 6 bases, leaving 15 bases not matched to a gene. Germline loops: CDR1 MDHEN, CDR2 SYDVKM. The CDR3 runs to 16 residues. Universal primer sites and UMIs were introduced during 5'RACE template-switching synthesis of TCR cDNA. TCRdb re-analysed the 5' RACE reads in MiXCR, keeping a single row per CDR3 protein. The sample holds around 73,000 distinct CDR3 sequences, roughly 7.4% seen once. The starting material was CD8+ T cells sorted from PBMCs, obtained on the day of the yellow fever booster vaccination. The source is a man aged 25 to 40 who received the YFV17D yellow fever vaccine. This chain joins TRBV28 and TRBJ2-3; 7 nucleotides line up with TRBD2. This CDR3 is CASSLMAGETGDTQYF. CDR3 bases: TGTGCCAGCAGCCTTATGGCGGGAGAGACGGGGGATACGCAGTATTTT.